The following is a T cell receptor (beta chain) sequence with its context. No antigen is known for it. This entry belongs to a study of OX40 agonist ivuxolimab in advanced cancers. Across the whole study: In this cohort, patients received ivuxolimab, an agonistic anti-OX40 (CD134) antibody. General study points: Averaging showed that CD8+ T cells had more expanded clones than CD4+ did.

Profiled with immunoSEQ multiplex PCR; TCRdb holds only in-frame clones, not every one. The sample lists about 49,000 clones; 65% to 85% were seen once. Collection of blood occurred at baseline, at cycle 4 day 1, and at cycle 7 day 1. This specimen was CD4+ or CD8+ T cells sorted from blood, taken in a trial of the OX40 agonist ivuxolimab. The TCR comes from an adult with an advanced solid tumor such as melanoma, head and neck, liver or kidney cancer.

The CDR3 DNA reads as TGTGCCAGCAGCGCAATGAACACTGAAGCTTTCTTT. Translation gives CASSAMNTEAFF. This sequence joins TRBV6-5 and TRBJ1-1; D unresolved. Between the trimmed V and J ends, which lost 6 bases and 0 bases, there was a span of 5 bases. The CDR3 sequence is 12 residues long. Germline lookup yields CDR1 MNHEY and CDR2 SVGAGI.